The T cell receptor beta chain described here comes from a study of cytomegalovirus exposure and HLA in healthy donors. General study results and limits: Some TCR beta chains (roughly 160 of them) were listed as cytomegalovirus-associated. A few chains linked to CMV were shown in vitro to be specific for CMV antigens. The classifier was said to identify cytomegalovirus status with high specificity and sensitivity.

Data came from immunoSEQ multiplex PCR; TCRdb stores just in-frame clones and leaves some out. This sample carries approximately 270,000 clones, about 86% of them seen once, and the ten largest clones take roughly 1%. This clone was observed once. No antigen is known for it. The CDR3 consists of 16 residues. With V trimmed by 5 bases and J by 1 base, 5 bases remained unmatched. Germline assignment: CDR1 MNHEY and CDR2 SMNVEV (reference sequence). This TCR was recovered from a woman under 30 in good health and CMV-seronegative. The chain combines TRBV27 with TRBJ2-5, with TRBD2 identical over 12 bases. Specimen: PBMCs. DNA of the CDR3: TGTGCCAGCAGTGTGATACTAGCGGGGGGCCAAGAGACCCAGTACTTC. It is translated as CASSVILAGGQETQYF.